This T cell receptor beta chain was recorded in a study of siplizumab effects on memory and regulatory T cells. Findings and limits, study-wide: Alloreactive sequences traceable to unstimulated CD4+ memory cells were significantly reduced by siplizumab.

Using immunoSEQ multiplex PCR, the repertoire was profiled, and TCRdb retains in-frame clones only, with some absent. Of fewer than 120,000 clones in the sample, 80% to 95% were seen once. V was pared by 0 bases and J by 4 bases, with 15 bases between. This CDR3 has 17 residues. The germline V gene has CDR1 KGHSH and CDR2 LQKENI. For this clone: Antigen specificity is unknown.

Source material: CD4+ T cells sorted from blood. The J gene is TRBJ2-2, the V gene TRBV18; D gene ambiguous. The clonotype originates from a human donor in good health. The CDR3 spells CASSPPVSYRVTGELFF. Here the CDR3 DNA reads TGTGCCAGCTCACCACCTGTATCCTACAGAGTCACCGGGGAGCTGTTTTTT.